The entry that follows covers one T cell receptor (beta chain) sequence. Its antigen remains unidentified. V was clipped by 6 bases and J by 5 bases; unmatched bases: 7. This CDR3 region has 14 residues. Germline V lookup: CDR1 WSHSY, CDR2 SAAADI. The data originate from a study of cytomegalovirus exposure and HLA in healthy donors. Whole-study results and caveats: While the bulk of TCR sequences proved rare, some public TCRs turned up in many donors. A later look showed TCR association rates differing by HLA locus, highest for DRB1 and lowest for HLA-C.

PCR primers comprised 60 Vbeta and 13 Jbeta primers. Sequencing used immunoSEQ multiplex PCR; TCRdb keeps in-frame clones, though not all of them. The sample has about 94,000 clones, 6.5% to 8% seen once. This TCR was recovered from a middle-aged man in good health and CMV-seronegative. Source material: PBMCs. The rearrangement uses TRBV10-2 and TRBJ2-1, with 7 nucleotides matching TRBD1. CDR3: CASRPTGPDNEQFF. The CDR3 DNA sequence: TGCGCCAGCAGACCGACAGGGCCAGACAATGAGCAGTTCTTC.